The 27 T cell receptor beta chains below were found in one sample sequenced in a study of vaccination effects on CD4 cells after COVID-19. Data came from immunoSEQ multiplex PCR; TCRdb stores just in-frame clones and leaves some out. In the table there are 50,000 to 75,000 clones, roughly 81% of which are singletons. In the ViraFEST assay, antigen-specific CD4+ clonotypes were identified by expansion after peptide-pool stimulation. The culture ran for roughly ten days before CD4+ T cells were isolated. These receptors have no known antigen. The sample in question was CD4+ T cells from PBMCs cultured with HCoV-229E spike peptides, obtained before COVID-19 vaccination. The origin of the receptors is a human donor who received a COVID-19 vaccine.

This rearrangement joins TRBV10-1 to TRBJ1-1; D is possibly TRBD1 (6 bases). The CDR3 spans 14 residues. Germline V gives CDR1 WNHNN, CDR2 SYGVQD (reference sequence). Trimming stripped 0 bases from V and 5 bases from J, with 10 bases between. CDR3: CASSESGGPTEAFF. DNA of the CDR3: TGCGCCAGCAGTGAGTCGGGGGGGCCTACTGAAGCTTTCTTT.

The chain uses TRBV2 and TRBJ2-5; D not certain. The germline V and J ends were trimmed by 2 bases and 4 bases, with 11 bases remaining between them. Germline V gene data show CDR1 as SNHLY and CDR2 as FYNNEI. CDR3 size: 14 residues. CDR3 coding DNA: TGTGCCAGCAGTGAACTGAAGATATTAGAGACCCAGTACTTC. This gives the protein CASSELKILETQYF.

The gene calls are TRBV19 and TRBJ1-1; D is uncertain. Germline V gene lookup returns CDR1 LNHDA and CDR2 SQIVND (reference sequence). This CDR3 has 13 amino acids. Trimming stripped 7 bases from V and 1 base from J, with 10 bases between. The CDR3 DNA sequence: TGTGCCAGTAAAGAGAACAGGAACACTGAAGCTTTCTTT. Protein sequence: CASKENRNTEAFF.

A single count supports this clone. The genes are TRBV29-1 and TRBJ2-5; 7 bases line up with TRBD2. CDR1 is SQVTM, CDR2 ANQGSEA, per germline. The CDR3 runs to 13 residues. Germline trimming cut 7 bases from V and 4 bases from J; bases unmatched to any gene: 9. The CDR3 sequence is CSATTSPGETQYF. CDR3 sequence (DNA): TGCAGCGCAACGACTAGCCCGGGAGAGACCCAGTACTTC.

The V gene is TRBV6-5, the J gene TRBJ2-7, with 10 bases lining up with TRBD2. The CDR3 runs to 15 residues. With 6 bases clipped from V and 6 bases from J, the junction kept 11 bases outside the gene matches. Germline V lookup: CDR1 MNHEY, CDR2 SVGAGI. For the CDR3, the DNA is TGTGCCAGCAGAAAAGACAGGGGACTAGCGACCGAGCAGTACGTC. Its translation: CASRKDRGLATEQYV.

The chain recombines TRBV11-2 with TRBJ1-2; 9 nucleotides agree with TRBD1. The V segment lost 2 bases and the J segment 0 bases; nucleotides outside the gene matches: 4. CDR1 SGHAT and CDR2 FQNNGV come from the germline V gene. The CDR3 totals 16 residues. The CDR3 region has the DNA TGTGCCAGCAGCTTAATAGGGACAGGGACTAACTATGGCTACACCTTC. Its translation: CASSLIGTGTNYGYTF.

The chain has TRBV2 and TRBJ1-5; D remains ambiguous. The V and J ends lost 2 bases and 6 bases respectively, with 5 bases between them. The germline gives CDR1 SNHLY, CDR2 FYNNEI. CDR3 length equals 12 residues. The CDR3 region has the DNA TGTGCCAGCAGTGAATCTCTTCAGCCCCAGCATTTT. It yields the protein CASSESLQPQHF.

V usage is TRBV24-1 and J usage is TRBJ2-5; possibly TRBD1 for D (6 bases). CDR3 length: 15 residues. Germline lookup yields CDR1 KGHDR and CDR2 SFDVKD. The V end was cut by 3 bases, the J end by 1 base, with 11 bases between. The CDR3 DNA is TGTGCCACCAGTGATCAACAGGGCTTCCAAGAGACCCAGTACTTC. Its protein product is CATSDQQGFQETQYF.

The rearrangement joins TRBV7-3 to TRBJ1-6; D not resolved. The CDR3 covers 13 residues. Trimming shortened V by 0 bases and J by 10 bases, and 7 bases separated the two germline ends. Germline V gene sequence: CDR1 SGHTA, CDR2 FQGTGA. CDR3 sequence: CASSLTAASPLHF. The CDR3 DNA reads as TGTGCCAGCAGCTTAACGGCCGCATCACCCCTCCACTTT.

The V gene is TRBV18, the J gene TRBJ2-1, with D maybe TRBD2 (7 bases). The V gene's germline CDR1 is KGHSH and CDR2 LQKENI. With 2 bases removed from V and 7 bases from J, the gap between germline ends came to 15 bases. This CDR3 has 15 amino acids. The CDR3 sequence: CASSPRGGRSNEQFF. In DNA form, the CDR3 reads TGTGCCAGCTCACCAAGGGGGGGGCGGTCGAATGAGCAGTTCTTC.

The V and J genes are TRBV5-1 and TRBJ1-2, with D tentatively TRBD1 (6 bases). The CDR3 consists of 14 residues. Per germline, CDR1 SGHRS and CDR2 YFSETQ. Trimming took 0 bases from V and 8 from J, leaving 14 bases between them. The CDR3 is CASSLVPGAEGYTF. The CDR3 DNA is TGCGCCAGCAGCTTGGTTCCGGGGGCGGAGGGCTACACCTTC.

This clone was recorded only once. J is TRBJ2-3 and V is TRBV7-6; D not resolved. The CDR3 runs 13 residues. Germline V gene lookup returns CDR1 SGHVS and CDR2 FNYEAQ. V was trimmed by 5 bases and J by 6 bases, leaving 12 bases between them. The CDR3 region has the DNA TGTGCCAGCAGCCTAGATGAGAGTGATACGCAGTATTTT. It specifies CASSLDESDTQYF.

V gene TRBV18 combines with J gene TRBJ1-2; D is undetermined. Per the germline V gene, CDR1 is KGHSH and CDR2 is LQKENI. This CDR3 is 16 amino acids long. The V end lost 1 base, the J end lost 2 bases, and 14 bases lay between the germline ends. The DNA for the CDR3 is TGTGCCAGCTCACCACTTATACAGTACCCCAACTATGGCTACACCTTC. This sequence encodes CASSPLIQYPNYGYTF.

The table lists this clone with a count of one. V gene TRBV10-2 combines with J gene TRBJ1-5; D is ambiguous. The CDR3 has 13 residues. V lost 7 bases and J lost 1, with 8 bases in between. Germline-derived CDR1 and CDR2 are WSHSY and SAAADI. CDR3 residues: CASTSLSNQPQHF. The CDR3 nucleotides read TGCGCCAGCACCTCATTGAGCAATCAGCCCCAGCATTTT.

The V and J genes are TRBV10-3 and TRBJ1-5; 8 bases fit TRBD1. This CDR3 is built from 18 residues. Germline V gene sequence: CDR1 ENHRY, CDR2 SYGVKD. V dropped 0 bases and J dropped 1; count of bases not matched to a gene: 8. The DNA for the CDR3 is TGTGCCATCAGTGAGTCGACTCAGGGGGCAAAAAGCAATCAGCCCCAGCATTTT. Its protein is CAISESTQGAKSNQPQHF.

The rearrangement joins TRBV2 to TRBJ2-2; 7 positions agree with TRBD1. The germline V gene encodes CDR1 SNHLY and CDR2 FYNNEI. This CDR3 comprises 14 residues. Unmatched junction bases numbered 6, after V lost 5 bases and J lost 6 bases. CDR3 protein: CASSRTGRPGELFF. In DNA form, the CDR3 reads TGTGCCAGCAGTCGGACAGGAAGACCCGGGGAGCTGTTTTTT.

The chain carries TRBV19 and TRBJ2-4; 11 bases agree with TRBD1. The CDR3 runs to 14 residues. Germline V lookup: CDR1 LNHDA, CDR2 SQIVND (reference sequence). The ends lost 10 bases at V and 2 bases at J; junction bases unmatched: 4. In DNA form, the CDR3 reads TGTGCCACCGGGACAGGGGGTTCCAAAAACATTCAGTACTTC. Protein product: CATGTGGSKNIQYF.

The CDR3, as DNA: TGTGCCAGCAGTGAGGGGACAGCTAACTATGGCTACACCTTC. Translating it yields CASSEGTANYGYTF. The chain carries TRBV6-1 and TRBJ1-2, with 7 bases identical to TRBD1. Germline V gene lookup returns CDR1 MNHNS and CDR2 SASEGT. Losses at the gene ends were 3 bases for V and 0 bases for J; bases not matched to a gene: 1. The CDR3 is 14 amino acids.

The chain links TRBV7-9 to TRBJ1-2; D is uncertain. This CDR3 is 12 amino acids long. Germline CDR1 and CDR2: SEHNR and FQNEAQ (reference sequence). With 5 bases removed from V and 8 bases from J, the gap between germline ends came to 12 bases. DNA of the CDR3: TGTGCCAGCAGCAGGGATTCGCGCGGCTACACCTTC. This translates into CASSRDSRGYTF.

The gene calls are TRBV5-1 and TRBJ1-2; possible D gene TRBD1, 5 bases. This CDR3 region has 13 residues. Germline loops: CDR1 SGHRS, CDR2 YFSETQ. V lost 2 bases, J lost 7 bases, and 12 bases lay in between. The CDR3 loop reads CASSLQAPRGYTF. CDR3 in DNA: TGCGCCAGCAGCTTACAGGCGCCTCGTGGCTACACCTTC.

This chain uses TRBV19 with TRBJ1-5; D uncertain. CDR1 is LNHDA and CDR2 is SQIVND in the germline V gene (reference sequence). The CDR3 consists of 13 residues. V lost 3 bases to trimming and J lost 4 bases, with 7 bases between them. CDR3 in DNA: TGTGCCAGTAGTATTCGTTTTAATCAGCCCCAGCATTTT. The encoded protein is CASSIRFNQPQHF. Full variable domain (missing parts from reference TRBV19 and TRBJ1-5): DGGITQSPKYLFRKEGQNVTLSCEQNLNHDAMYWYRQDPGQGLRLIYYSQIVNDFQKGDIAEGYSVSREKKESFPLTVTSAQKNPTAFYLCASSIRFNQPQHFGDGTRLSIL.

This chain's CDR3 is CSVSGTVGTDTQYF. The DNA for the CDR3 is TGCAGCGTTTCCGGGACCGTGGGGACAGATACGCAGTATTTT. The chain couples TRBV29-1 to TRBJ2-3, with D perhaps assigned TRBD1 or TRBD2 (5 bases each). V was clipped by 5 bases and J by 3 bases, with 15 bases between them. The CDR3 sequence is 14 residues long. In germline, CDR1 is SQVTM, CDR2 ANQGSEA.

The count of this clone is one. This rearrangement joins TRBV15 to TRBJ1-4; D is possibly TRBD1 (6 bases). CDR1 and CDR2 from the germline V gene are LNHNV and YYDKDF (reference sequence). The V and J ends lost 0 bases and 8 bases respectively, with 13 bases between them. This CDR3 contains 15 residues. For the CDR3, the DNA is TGTGCCACCAGCAGAGATCTGACAGGAGACGAAAAACTGTTTTTT. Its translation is CATSRDLTGDEKLFF.

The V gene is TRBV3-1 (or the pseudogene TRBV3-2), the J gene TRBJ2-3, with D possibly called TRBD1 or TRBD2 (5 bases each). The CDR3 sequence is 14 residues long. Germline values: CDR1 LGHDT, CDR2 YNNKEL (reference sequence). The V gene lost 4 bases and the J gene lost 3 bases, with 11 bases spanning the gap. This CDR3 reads CASSRKGSTDTQYF. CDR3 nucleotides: TGTGCCAGCAGCCGAAAGGGGAGTACAGATACGCAGTATTTT.

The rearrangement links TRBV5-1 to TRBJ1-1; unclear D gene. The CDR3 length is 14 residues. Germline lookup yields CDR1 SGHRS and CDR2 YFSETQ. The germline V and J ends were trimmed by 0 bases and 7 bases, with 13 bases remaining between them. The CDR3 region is CASSLEFSRDEAFF. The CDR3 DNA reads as TGCGCCAGCAGCTTGGAATTCAGCCGCGATGAAGCTTTCTTT.

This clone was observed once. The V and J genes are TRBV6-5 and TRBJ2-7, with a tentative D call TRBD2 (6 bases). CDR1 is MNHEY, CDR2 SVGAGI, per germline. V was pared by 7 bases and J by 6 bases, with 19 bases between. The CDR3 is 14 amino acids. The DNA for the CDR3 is TGTGCCAGCACTAGGGGCGGGATCTCCGGCGAGCAGTACGTC. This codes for CASTRGGISGEQYV.

The CDR3 reads CASSIDFRGNTIYF. The CDR3, as DNA: TGTGCCAGTAGTATAGATTTTCGAGGAAACACCATATATTTT. The chain uses TRBV19 and TRBJ1-3; D remains ambiguous. Germline lookup yields CDR1 LNHDA and CDR2 SQIVND (reference sequence). Trimming cost V 0 bases and J 4 bases, with 7 bases left between them. The CDR3 is made up of 14 amino acids.